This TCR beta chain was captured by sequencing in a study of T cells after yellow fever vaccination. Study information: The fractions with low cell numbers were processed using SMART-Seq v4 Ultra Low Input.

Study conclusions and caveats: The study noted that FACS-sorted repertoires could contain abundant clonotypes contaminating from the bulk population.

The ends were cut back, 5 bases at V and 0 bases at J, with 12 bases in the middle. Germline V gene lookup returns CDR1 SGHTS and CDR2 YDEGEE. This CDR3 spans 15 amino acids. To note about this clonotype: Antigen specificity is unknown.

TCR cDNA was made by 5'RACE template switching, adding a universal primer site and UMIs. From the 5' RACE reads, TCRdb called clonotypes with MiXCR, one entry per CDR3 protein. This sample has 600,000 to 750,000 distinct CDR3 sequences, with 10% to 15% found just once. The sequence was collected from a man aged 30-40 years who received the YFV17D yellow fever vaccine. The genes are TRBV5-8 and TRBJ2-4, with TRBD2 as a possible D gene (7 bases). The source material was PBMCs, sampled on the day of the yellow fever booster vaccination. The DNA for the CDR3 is TGTGCCAGCAGGGTGAGGGGGGGAGCCAAAAACATTCAGTACTTC. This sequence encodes CASRVRGGAKNIQYF.